This TCR beta chain derives from a study of blood T cell repertoires in COVID-19. Study as a whole: In each case, the material was cDNA or gDNA derived from T cells, B-cell-depleted T cells, or PBMCs.

This clone was observed once. Germline V gene lookup returns CDR1 ENHRY and CDR2 SYGVKD. The CDR3 sequence is 12 residues long. Between the trimmed V and J ends, which lost 8 bases and 3 bases, there was a span of 11 bases. Methods used by the authors: Amplification of reference gene primers provided the estimated nucleated cell counts. Profiled with immunoSEQ multiplex PCR; TCRdb holds only in-frame clones, not every one. The V and J calls and the clone size are those of that table, but D and trimming were determined from the DNA. The table records about 220,000 clones, 80% of them present only once.

J is TRBJ2-7 and V is TRBV10-3; no clear D gene. This receptor was taken from a woman aged 70-85 years with acute or convalescent COVID-19. The specimen was peripheral blood. This CDR3 reads CAIGPNYYEQYF. CDR3 nucleotides: TGTGCCATCGGTCCGAACTACTACGAGCAGTACTTC.